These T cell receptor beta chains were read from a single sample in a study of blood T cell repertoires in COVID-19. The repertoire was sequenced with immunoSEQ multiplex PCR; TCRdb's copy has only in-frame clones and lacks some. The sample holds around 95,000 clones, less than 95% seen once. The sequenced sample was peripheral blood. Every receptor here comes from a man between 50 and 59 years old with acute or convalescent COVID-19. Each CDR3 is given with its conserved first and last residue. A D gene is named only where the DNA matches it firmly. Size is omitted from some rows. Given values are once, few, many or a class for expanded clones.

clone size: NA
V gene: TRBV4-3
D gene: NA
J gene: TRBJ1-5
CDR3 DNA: TGCGCCAGCAGCCAAGATAAGGCCTTTCCAGGGTTCAATCAGCCCCAGCATTTT
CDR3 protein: CASSQDKAFPGFNQPQHF

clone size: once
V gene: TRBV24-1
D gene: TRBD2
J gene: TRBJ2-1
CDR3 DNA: TGTGCCACCAGTGATCCGGGGGGGACCAATGAGCAGTTCTTC
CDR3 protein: CATSDPGGTNEQFF

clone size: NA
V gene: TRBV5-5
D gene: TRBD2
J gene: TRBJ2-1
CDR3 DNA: TGTGCCAGCAGCCGGACTAGCGGGAACAATGAGCAGTTCTTC
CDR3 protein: CASSRTSGNNEQFF

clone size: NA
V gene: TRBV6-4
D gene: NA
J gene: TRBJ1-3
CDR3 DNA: TGTGCCAGCAGTGAGGCCCGGGCTGGAAACACCATATATTTT
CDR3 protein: CASSEARAGNTIYF

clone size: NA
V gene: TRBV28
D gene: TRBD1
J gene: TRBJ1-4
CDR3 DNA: TGTGCCAGCAGTTCACCCGGGACAGGGGGCTGGGCTAATGAAAAACTGTTTTTT
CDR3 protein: CASSSPGTGGWANEKLFF

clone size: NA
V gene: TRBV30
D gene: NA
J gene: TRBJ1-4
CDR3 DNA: TGTGCCTGGAGTGTTGGAGGAAATAATGAAAAACTGTTTTTT
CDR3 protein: CAWSVGGNNEKLFF

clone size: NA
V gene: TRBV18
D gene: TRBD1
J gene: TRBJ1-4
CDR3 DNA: TGTGCCAGCTCACCCCTCTCCAAGGGGGCGGTAGGTGAAAAACTGTTTTTT
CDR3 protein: CASSPLSKGAVGEKLFF

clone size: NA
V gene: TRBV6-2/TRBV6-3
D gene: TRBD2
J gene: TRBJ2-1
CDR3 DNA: TGTGCCAGCAGTTACCCGGGACTAGCGGGTGAGCAGTTCTTC
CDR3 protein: CASSYPGLAGEQFF

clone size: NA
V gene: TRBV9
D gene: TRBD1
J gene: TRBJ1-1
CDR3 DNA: TGTGCCAGCAGCGTAAAGGGGGCGAACACTGAAGCTTTCTTT
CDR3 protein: CASSVKGANTEAFF

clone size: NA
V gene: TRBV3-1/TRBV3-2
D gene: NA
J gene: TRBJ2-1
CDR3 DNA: TGTGCCAGCAGCCAATTGAGTCCTAGCGATGGGGAGCAGTTCTTC
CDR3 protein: CASSQLSPSDGEQFF

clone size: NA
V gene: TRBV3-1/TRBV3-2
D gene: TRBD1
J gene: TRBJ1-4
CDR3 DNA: TGTGCCAGCAGCCAAAGGACAGGGCAGTCCGCTAATGAAAAACTGTTTTTT
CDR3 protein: CASSQRTGQSANEKLFF

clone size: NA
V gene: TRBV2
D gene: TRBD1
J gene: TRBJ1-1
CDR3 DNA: TGTGCCAGCAATGAGGGGGGACAGGGGGCTGCTGAAGCTTTCTTT
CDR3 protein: CASNEGGQGAAEAFF

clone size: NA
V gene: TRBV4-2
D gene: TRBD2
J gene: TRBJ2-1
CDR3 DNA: TGTGCTTCGGGGGGGGATCGCGAGCAGTTCTTC
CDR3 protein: CASGGDREQFF

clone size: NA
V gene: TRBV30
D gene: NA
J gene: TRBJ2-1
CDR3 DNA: TGTGCCTGGAGGGATTGGACGGGAGTATCGAATGAGCAGTTCTTC
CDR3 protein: CAWRDWTGVSNEQFF

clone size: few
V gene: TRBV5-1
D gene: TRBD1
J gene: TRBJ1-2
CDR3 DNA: TGCGCCAGCAGCTTGGGGGTGGGACAGGAGATCTATGGCTACACCTTC
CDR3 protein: CASSLGVGQEIYGYTF

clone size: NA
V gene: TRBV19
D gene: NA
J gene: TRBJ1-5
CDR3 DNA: TGTGCCAGTAGCGTGGCGGCGGCGGGCAATCAGCCCCAGCATTTT
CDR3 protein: CASSVAAAGNQPQHF

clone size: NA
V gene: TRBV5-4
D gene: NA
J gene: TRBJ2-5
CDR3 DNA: TGTGCCAGCAGCCCCGACAGGCGGAAAGAGACCCAGTACTTC
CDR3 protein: CASSPDRRKETQYF

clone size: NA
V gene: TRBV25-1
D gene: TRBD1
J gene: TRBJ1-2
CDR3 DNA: TGTGCCAGCGCCGGACAGGGGATAACCTATGGCTACACCTTC
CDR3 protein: CASAGQGITYGYTF

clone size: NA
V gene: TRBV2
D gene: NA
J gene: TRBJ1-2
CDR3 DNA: TGTGCCAGCTGCGATTTCATAGGGGGGGGCTATGGCTACACCTTC
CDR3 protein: CASCDFIGGGYGYTF

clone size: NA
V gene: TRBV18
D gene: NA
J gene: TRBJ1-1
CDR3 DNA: TGTGCCAGCTCTCAGACAGCAAACACTGAAGCTTTCTTT
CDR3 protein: CASSQTANTEAFF

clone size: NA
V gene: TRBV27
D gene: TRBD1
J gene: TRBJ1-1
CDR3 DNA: TGTGCCAGCAGCCCCCTATTCTCACGACAGGGGGGAACCGGACCTGAAGCTTTCTTT
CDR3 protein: CASSPLFSRQGGTGPEAFF

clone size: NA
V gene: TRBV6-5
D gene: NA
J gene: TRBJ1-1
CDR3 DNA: TGTGCCAGCAGTTACTCGGCACGGAACACTGAAGCTTTCTTT
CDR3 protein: CASSYSARNTEAFF

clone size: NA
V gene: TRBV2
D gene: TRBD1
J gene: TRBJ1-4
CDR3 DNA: TGTGCCAGCAGTGAAACAGGGGGCGCGACTAATGAAAAACTGTTTTTT
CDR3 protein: CASSETGGATNEKLFF

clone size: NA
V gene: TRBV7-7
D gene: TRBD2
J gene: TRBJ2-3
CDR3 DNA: TGTGCCAGCAGCTTAAGCGGGAGCGTTGGAGATACGCAGTATTTT
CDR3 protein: CASSLSGSVGDTQYF

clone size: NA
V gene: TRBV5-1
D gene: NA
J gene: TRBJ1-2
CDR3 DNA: TGCGCCAGCAGCTCTACAGGCTGGGGCTACACCTTC
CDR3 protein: CASSSTGWGYTF

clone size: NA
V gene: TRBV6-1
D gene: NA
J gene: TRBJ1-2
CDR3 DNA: TGTGCCAGCAGTGAATGGCAGGGCTCTAACTATGGCTACACCTTC
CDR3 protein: CASSEWQGSNYGYTF

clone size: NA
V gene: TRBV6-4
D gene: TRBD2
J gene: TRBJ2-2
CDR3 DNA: TGTGCCAGCAGTGAGAGACTAGCGGGCTTCGGGGAGCTGTTTTTT
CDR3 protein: CASSERLAGFGELFF

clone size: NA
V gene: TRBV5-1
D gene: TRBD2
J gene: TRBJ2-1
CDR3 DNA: TGCGCCAGCAGGCTGGCTAGCGGGGGAGAGAGGTTCTTC
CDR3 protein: CASRLASGGERFF

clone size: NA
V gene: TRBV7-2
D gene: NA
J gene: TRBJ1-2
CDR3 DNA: TGTGCCAGCAGCGGAGATTTAGGCTATGGCTACACCTTC
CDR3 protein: CASSGDLGYGYTF

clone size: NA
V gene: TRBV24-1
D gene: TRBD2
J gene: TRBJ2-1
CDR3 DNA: TGTGCCACCGGCAATGGACTAGCGACGCTCTTC
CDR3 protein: CATGNGLATLF

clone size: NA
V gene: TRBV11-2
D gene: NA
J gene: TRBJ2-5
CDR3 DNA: TGTGCCAGCAGCTTAGGTGGAGGGGAGCAAGAGGCCCAGTACTTC
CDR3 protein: CASSLGGGEQEAQYF

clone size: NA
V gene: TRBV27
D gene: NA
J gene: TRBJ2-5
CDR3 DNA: TGTGCCAGCAGAAAAGGTAACAGTCTGAGAGAGACCCAGTACTTC
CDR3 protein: CASRKGNSLRETQYF

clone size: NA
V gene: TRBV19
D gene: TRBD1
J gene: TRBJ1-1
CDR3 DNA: TGTGCCAGTATCACTACAGGGGCCACTGAAGCTTTCTTT
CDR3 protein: CASITTGATEAFF

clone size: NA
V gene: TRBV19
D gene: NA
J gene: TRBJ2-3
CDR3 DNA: TGTGCCAGTAGTATATCAGACAGGACGAAAAGCACAGATACGCAGTATTTT
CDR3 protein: CASSISDRTKSTDTQYF

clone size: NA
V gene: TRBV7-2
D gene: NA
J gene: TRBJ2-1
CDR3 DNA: TGTGCCAGCAGCTCCATCCCGGCGGGAAGGGTTGGTAATGAGCAGTTCTTC
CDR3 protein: CASSSIPAGRVGNEQFF

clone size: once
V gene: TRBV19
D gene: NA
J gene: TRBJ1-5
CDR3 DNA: TGTGCCAGTTTGGGGGGGTGGCAACAGCCCCAGCATTTT
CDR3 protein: CASLGGWQQPQHF

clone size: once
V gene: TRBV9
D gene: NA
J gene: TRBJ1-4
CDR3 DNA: TGTGCCAGCAGCCCCCGCGGGGACTATAATGAAAAACTGTTTTTT
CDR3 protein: CASSPRGDYNEKLFF

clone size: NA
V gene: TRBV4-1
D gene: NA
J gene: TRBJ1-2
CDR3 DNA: TGCGCCAGCAGCCAAGTCCCCAGGGGAGTTAATGGCTACACCTTC
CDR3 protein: CASSQVPRGVNGYTF

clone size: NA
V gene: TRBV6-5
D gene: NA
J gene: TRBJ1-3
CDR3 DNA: TGTGCCAGCACCGTGCGGGGGCCCTCTGGAAACACCATATATTTT
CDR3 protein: CASTVRGPSGNTIYF

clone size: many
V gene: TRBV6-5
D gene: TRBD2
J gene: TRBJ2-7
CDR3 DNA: TGTGCCAGCAGCGCTACTAGCGGGTTTACTTACGAGCAGTACTTC
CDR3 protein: CASSATSGFTYEQYF